This T cell receptor beta chain was found in a study of T cell changes during pregnancy in multiple sclerosis. The repertoire was sequenced with immunoSEQ multiplex PCR; TCRdb's copy has only in-frame clones and lacks some. This sample has about 24,000 clones, with 86% found just once. CDR1 and CDR2 (germline): MGHRA, YSYEKL. The V end was cut by 7 bases, the J end by 5 bases, with 8 bases between. The CDR3 sequence is 11 residues long. The chain employs TRBV4-1 and TRBJ1-2, with D hard to call. The sample consisted of CD8+ T cells from peripheral blood mononuclear cells, taken in the first trimester of pregnancy. This TCR was recovered from a female donor in good health, enrolled as a control in a pregnancy study. The CDR3: CASTSGYGYTF. As DNA, the CDR3 is TGCGCCAGCACCTCCGGGTATGGCTACACCTTC.